The source of this T cell receptor beta chain is a study of T cell changes during pregnancy in multiple sclerosis. Clones were sequenced by immunoSEQ multiplex PCR, and TCRdb holds only the in-frame ones, with some missing. Of about 46,000 clones in the sample, around 93% were seen once. The receptor was derived from a female donor with multiple sclerosis, enrolled in a pregnancy study. This material consisted of CD8+ T cells from peripheral blood mononuclear cells, taken after pregnancy.

CDR3 DNA: TGTGCCAGCAGTTACCTTGACAGGGGGCATGGCTACACCTTC. This gives the protein CASSYLDRGHGYTF. This sequence joins TRBV6-6 and TRBJ1-2; the match to TRBD1 covers 10 bases. CDR3 length equals 14 residues. The J segment lost 6 bases and the V segment lost 2 bases, leaving 3 bases of the junction unmatched. Germline assignment: CDR1 MNHNY and CDR2 SVGAGI (reference sequence).